The TCR beta chain under discussion was sequenced for a study of T cell responses to AZD1222 COVID-19 vaccine. Produced via immunoSEQ multiplex PCR; TCRdb's table is partial and in-frame only. The sample contains around 180,000 clones, 80% to 90% of which appear only once. The V and J ends lost 1 base and 5 bases respectively, with 12 bases between them. Germline lookup yields CDR1 SEHNR and CDR2 FQNEAQ (reference sequence). CDR3 length: 15 amino acids. The sequence was obtained from an adult in good health. The input for sequencing was peripheral blood, taken on day 0 of MenACWY control vaccination. V and J are TRBV7-9 and TRBJ2-1; D is ambiguous. CDR3 loop: CASSLETSRNNEQFF. CDR3 DNA sequence: TGTGCCAGCAGCTTAGAAACCTCTCGAAACAATGAGCAGTTCTTC.